A selection of T cell receptor beta chains follows, all from one sample in a study of shared clonotypes between healthy human individuals. Assay used: immunoSEQ multiplex PCR; TCRdb lists only in-frame clones, some missing. The table shows over a million clones, with roughly 96% occurring only once. Sequencing was done on a sample of naive CD4+ T cells sorted from blood. The receptors derive from a man aged 25 to 40 in good health. The CDR3 runs from the conserved cysteine through the conserved F or W. A D gene is named only where the DNA matches it firmly. Clone size, where shown, is once, few, many, or a class for clones that have expanded.

V gene: TRBV2
J gene: TRBJ1-2
clone size: .
CDR3 length: 16
D gene: TRBD1
CDR3 protein: CASSGVWTGADYGYTF
CDR3 DNA: TGTGCCAGCAGTGGGGTGTGGACAGGGGCGGACTATGGCTACACCTTC

V gene: TRBV27
J gene: TRBJ2-3
clone size: .
CDR3 length: 16
D gene: .
CDR3 protein: CASSLSPTYSTDTQYF
CDR3 DNA: TGTGCCAGCAGTTTATCCCCCACTTATAGCACAGATACGCAGTATTTT

V gene: TRBV7-9
J gene: TRBJ2-5
clone size: .
CDR3 length: 12
D gene: .
CDR3 protein: CASSVTVETQYF
CDR3 DNA: TGTGCCAGCAGCGTGACAGTTGAGACCCAGTACTTC

V gene: TRBV5-1
J gene: TRBJ2-1
clone size: .
CDR3 length: 13
D gene: .
CDR3 protein: CASRTVSYNEQFF
CDR3 DNA: TGCGCCAGCAGGACAGTCTCCTACAATGAGCAGTTCTTC

V gene: TRBV19
J gene: TRBJ1-5
clone size: .
CDR3 length: 14
D gene: .
CDR3 protein: CASSKSGAAQPQHF
CDR3 DNA: TGTGCCAGTAGTAAATCCGGGGCTGCTCAGCCCCAGCATTTT

V gene: TRBV5-8
J gene: TRBJ2-7
clone size: .
CDR3 length: 15
D gene: TRBD2
CDR3 protein: CASSLRLAGGYEQYF
CDR3 DNA: TGTGCCAGCAGCTTGAGACTAGCGGGAGGGTACGAGCAGTACTTC

V gene: TRBV5-6
J gene: TRBJ2-1
clone size: .
CDR3 length: 16
D gene: TRBD2
CDR3 protein: CASSFRTSGRRNEQFF
CDR3 DNA: TGTGCCAGCAGCTTCAGGACTAGCGGGAGGAGGAATGAGCAGTTCTTC

V gene: TRBV18
J gene: TRBJ2-7
clone size: .
CDR3 length: 15
D gene: .
CDR3 protein: CASSNILGPSYEQYF
CDR3 DNA: TGTGCCAGCTCCAATATATTGGGGCCCTCCTACGAGCAGTACTTC

V gene: TRBV7-6
J gene: TRBJ2-7
clone size: .
CDR3 length: 18
D gene: TRBD2
CDR3 protein: CASSLGVRGGRAPYEQYF
CDR3 DNA: TGTGCCAGCAGCTTAGGGGTACGAGGAGGGAGGGCCCCCTACGAGCAGTACTTC

V gene: TRBV10-3
J gene: TRBJ1-2
clone size: once
CDR3 length: 17
D gene: TRBD1
CDR3 protein: CAIQNPGQGTSNYGYTF
CDR3 DNA: TGTGCCATCCAGAACCCGGGACAGGGGACCTCTAACTATGGCTACACCTTC

V gene: TRBV5-4
J gene: TRBJ2-7
clone size: .
CDR3 length: 15
D gene: TRBD1
CDR3 protein: CASSRSGTGAYEQYF
CDR3 DNA: TGTGCCAGCAGTCGATCCGGGACAGGAGCCTACGAGCAGTACTTC

V gene: TRBV5-1
J gene: TRBJ2-3
clone size: .
CDR3 length: 15
D gene: TRBD2
CDR3 protein: CASSLGQTSPDTQYF
CDR3 DNA: TGCGCCAGCAGCTTGGGGCAGACTAGCCCAGATACGCAGTATTTT

V gene: TRBV30
J gene: TRBJ2-2
clone size: .
CDR3 length: 13
D gene: TRBD1
CDR3 protein: CGRTGHYGGELFF
CDR3 DNA: TGTGGGAGGACAGGGCACTATGGCGGGGAGCTGTTTTTT

V gene: TRBV14
J gene: TRBJ1-2
clone size: once
CDR3 length: 15
D gene: .
CDR3 protein: CASSRPGQENYGYTF
CDR3 DNA: TGTGCCAGCAGCAGACCGGGACAAGAAAACTATGGCTACACCTTC

V gene: TRBV2
J gene: TRBJ2-7
clone size: .
CDR3 length: 12
D gene: TRBD1
CDR3 protein: CASRVTGIEQYF
CDR3 DNA: TGTGCCAGCAGGGTGACAGGGATCGAGCAGTACTTC

V gene: TRBV5-1
J gene: TRBJ2-3
clone size: .
CDR3 length: 20
D gene: TRBD2
CDR3 protein: CASSYRVLAGGRSSTDTQYF
CDR3 DNA: TGCGCCAGCAGCTACCGAGTTCTGGCGGGAGGGCGATCTAGCACAGATACGCAGTATTTT

V gene: TRBV5-1
J gene: TRBJ2-7
clone size: .
CDR3 length: 15
D gene: TRBD2
CDR3 protein: CASSLPTSGAYEQYF
CDR3 DNA: TGCGCCAGCAGCTTGCCGACTAGCGGGGCCTACGAGCAGTACTTC

V gene: TRBV6-5
J gene: TRBJ2-1
clone size: .
CDR3 length: 14
D gene: .
CDR3 protein: CASSPWASYNEQFF
CDR3 DNA: TGTGCCAGCAGTCCTTGGGCCAGCTACAATGAGCAGTTCTTC

V gene: TRBV4-1
J gene: TRBJ2-3
clone size: .
CDR3 length: 16
D gene: TRBD1
CDR3 protein: CASSPRTGGAADTQYF
CDR3 DNA: TGCGCCAGCAGCCCCCGGACAGGGGGCGCGGCAGATACGCAGTATTTT

V gene: TRBV27
J gene: TRBJ2-7
clone size: .
CDR3 length: 15
D gene: .
CDR3 protein: CASSLRGGKTYEQYF
CDR3 DNA: TGTGCCAGCAGTTTACGGGGCGGTAAAACCTACGAGCAGTACTTC

V gene: TRBV5-1
J gene: TRBJ1-1
clone size: .
CDR3 length: 15
D gene: .
CDR3 protein: CASSPSGQTNTEAFF
CDR3 DNA: TGCGCCAGCAGCCCAAGCGGGCAGACGAACACTGAAGCTTTCTTT

V gene: TRBV27
J gene: TRBJ1-4
clone size: .
CDR3 length: 14
D gene: .
CDR3 protein: CASSFLSGREKLFF
CDR3 DNA: TGTGCCAGCAGTTTTCTCTCAGGGCGTGAAAAACTGTTTTTT

V gene: TRBV6-1
J gene: TRBJ1-5
clone size: .
CDR3 length: 14
D gene: TRBD1
CDR3 protein: CASRPTGDGQPQHF
CDR3 DNA: TGTGCCAGCAGGCCAACAGGGGACGGTCAGCCCCAGCATTTT

V gene: TRBV19
J gene: TRBJ2-3
clone size: .
CDR3 length: 15
D gene: .
CDR3 protein: CASTPRDLGVDTQYF
CDR3 DNA: TGTGCCAGTACCCCGCGGGATTTAGGCGTGGATACGCAGTATTTT

V gene: TRBV14
J gene: TRBJ2-7
clone size: .
CDR3 length: 14
D gene: .
CDR3 protein: CASSQRARRREQYF
CDR3 DNA: TGTGCCAGCAGCCAAAGGGCACGGCGTCGGGAGCAGTACTTC

V gene: TRBV7-8
J gene: TRBJ2-2
clone size: .
CDR3 length: 16
D gene: .
CDR3 protein: CASSTRSPADTGELFF
CDR3 DNA: TGTGCCAGCAGTACCCGGTCGCCGGCGGACACCGGGGAGCTGTTTTTT

V gene: TRBV4-3
J gene: TRBJ1-3
clone size: .
CDR3 length: 14
D gene: .
CDR3 protein: CASSQPGVGNTIYF
CDR3 DNA: TGCGCCAGCAGCCAACCAGGGGTCGGAAACACCATATATTTT

V gene: TRBV5-1
J gene: TRBJ2-7
clone size: .
CDR3 length: 14
D gene: TRBD2
CDR3 protein: CASSFPGGTHEQYF
CDR3 DNA: TGCGCCAGCAGCTTCCCGGGAGGTACCCACGAGCAGTACTTC

V gene: TRBV10-3
J gene: TRBJ2-7
clone size: .
CDR3 length: 12
D gene: .
CDR3 protein: CAISENPIEQYF
CDR3 DNA: TGTGCCATCAGTGAGAACCCCATCGAGCAGTACTTC

V gene: TRBV7-9
J gene: TRBJ2-7
clone size: .
CDR3 length: 14
D gene: .
CDR3 protein: CASSLQGLAYEQYF
CDR3 DNA: TGTGCCAGCAGCTTACAGGGATTGGCCTACGAGCAGTACTTC

V gene: TRBV6-5
J gene: TRBJ1-4
clone size: .
CDR3 length: 14
D gene: .
CDR3 protein: CASSQQGGREKLFF
CDR3 DNA: TGTGCCAGCAGTCAACAGGGAGGTCGTGAAAAACTGTTTTTT

V gene: TRBV28
J gene: TRBJ2-3
clone size: .
CDR3 length: 16
D gene: TRBD2
CDR3 protein: CASSPAMAGVTDTQYF
CDR3 DNA: TGTGCCAGCAGTCCCGCAATGGCGGGAGTGACAGATACGCAGTATTTT

V gene: TRBV7-2
J gene: TRBJ1-3
clone size: .
CDR3 length: 13
D gene: .
CDR3 protein: CARPDPSGNTMYF
CDR3 DNA: TGTGCCAGGCCGGACCCCTCTGGAAACACCATGTATTTT

V gene: TRBV10-1
J gene: TRBJ1-1
clone size: .
CDR3 length: 14
D gene: .
CDR3 protein: CASSESLGGTEAFF
CDR3 DNA: TGCGCCAGCAGTGAGTCCCTAGGGGGCACTGAAGCTTTCTTT